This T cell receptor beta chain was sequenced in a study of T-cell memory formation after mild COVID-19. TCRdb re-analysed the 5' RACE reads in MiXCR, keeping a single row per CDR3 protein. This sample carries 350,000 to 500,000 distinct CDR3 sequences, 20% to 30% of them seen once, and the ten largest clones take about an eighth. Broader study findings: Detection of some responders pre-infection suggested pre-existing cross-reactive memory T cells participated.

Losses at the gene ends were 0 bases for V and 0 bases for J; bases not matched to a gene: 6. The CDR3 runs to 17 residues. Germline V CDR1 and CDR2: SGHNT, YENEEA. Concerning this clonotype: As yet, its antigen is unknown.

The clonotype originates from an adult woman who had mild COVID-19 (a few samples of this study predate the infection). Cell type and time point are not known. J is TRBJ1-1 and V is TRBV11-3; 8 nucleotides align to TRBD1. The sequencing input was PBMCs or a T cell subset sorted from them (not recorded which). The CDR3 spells CASSLDRQGAMNTEAFF. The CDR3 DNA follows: TGTGCCAGCAGCTTAGATCGGCAGGGGGCCATGAACACTGAAGCTTTCTTT.